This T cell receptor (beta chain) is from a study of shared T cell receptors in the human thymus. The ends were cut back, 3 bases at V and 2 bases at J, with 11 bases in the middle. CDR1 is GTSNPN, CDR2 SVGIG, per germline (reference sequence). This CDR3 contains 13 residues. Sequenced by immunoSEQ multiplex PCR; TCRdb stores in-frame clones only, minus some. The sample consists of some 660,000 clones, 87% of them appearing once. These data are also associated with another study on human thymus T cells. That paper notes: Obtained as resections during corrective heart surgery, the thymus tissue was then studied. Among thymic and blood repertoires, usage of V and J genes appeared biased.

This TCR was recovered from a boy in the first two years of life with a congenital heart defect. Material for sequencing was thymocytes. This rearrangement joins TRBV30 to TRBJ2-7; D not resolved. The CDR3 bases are TGTGCCTGGAGCGCTTCCTCAGCCTACGAGCAGTACTTC. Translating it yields CAWSASSAYEQYF.